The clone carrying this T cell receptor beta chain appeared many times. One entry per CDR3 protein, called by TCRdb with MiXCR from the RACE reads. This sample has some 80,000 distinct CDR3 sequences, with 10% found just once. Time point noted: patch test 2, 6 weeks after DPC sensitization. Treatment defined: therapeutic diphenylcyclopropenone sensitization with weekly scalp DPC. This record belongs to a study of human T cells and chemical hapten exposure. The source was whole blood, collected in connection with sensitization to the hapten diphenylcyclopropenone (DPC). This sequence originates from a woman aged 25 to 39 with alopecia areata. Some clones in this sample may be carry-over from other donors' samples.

CDR3 DNA: TGTGCCAGCAGCCAAGCAGCAGGGGACCTCTACGAGCAGTACTTC. As protein: CASSQAAGDLYEQYF. The chain joins TRBV4-2 to TRBJ2-7; the D gene is possibly TRBD1 (6 bases). This CDR3 comprises 15 residues. V was cut by 1 base and J by 3 bases, with 13 bases left in between. Germline assignment: CDR1 LGHNA and CDR2 YNFKEQ.